This passage covers 20 T cell receptor beta chains from one sample sequenced in a study of OX40 agonist ivuxolimab in advanced cancers. The table came from immunoSEQ multiplex PCR; TCRdb's copy has only in-frame clones and leaves some out. The sample contains 70,000 to 80,000 clones, 90% to 95% of which appear only once. The sample consisted of CD4+ or CD8+ T cells sorted from blood, taken in a trial of the OX40 agonist ivuxolimab. All receptors derive from an adult with an advanced solid tumor such as melanoma, head and neck, liver or kidney cancer.

The chain employs TRBV7-6 and TRBJ2-7; 7 bases are a match to TRBD1. Germline V gene lookup returns CDR1 SGHVS and CDR2 FNYEAQ. J lost 9 bases, V lost 3 bases, and 5 bases had no gene match. The CDR3 runs 12 residues. DNA for the CDR3: TGTGCCAGCAGCTTTCCAGGGGGTGTGCAGTACTTC. It encodes CASSFPGGVQYF. The whole variable domain, remainder taken from reference TRBV7-6 and TRBJ2-7, is GAGVSQSPRYKVTKRGQDVALRCDPISGHVSLYWYRQALGQGPEFLTYFNYEAQQDKSGLPNDRFSAERPEGSISTLTIQRTEQRDSAMYRCASSFPGGVQYFGPGTRLTVT.

The chain has TRBV27 and TRBJ1-2, with TRBD1 matching over 9 bases. The CDR3 loop spans 18 amino acids. The germline CDR1 and CDR2 sequences are MNHEY and SMNVEV (reference sequence). V was clipped by 8 bases and J by 6 bases; unmatched bases: 22. The CDR3, as DNA: TGTGCCAGCGGACCGGGGACAGGGAATCTCGCGGCTATAAATGGCTACACCTTC. Translating it yields CASGPGTGNLAAINGYTF.

This chain uses TRBV5-1 with TRBJ2-5, with a tentative D call TRBD1 (6 bases). This CDR3 has 14 amino acids. The germline CDR1 and CDR2 sequences are SGHRS and YFSETQ. V shed 4 bases and J shed 1 base, with 11 bases lying between them. Here the CDR3 DNA reads TGCGCCAGCAGCCCCACAGGGCTCCAAGAGACCCAGTACTTC. Protein: CASSPTGLQETQYF.

The rearrangement uses TRBV27 and TRBJ2-2; D call uncertain. The CDR3 has 14 amino acids. Germline CDR1 MNHEY, CDR2 SMNVEV (reference sequence). The V end was cut by 1 base, the J end by 6 bases, with 9 bases between. CDR3 sequence: CASSLFSRAGELFF. The CDR3 DNA follows: TGTGCCAGCAGTTTATTTAGTAGGGCCGGGGAGCTGTTTTTT.

V and J are TRBV4-1 and TRBJ1-5; D possibly corresponds to TRBD1 (6 bases). Trimming stripped 3 bases from V and 7 bases from J, with 16 bases between. Looked up from germline, CDR1 is MGHRA and CDR2 is YSYEKL. This CDR3 is 15 amino acids long. Written as DNA, the CDR3 is TGCGCCAGCAGCCAGGTTGCAGGGGAGCAACAGCCCCAGCATTTT. As protein: CASSQVAGEQQPQHF.

The rearrangement joins TRBV5-4 to TRBJ2-2, with 8 bases fitting TRBD2. The CDR3 is 16 amino acids. Trimming cost V 4 bases and J 7 bases; bases outside gene matches: 12. In germline, CDR1 is SGHNT, CDR2 YYREEE (reference sequence). The CDR3 nucleotides read TGTGCCAGCAGCCTCCGGCGCGGGGGGACCGGCGGGGAGCTGTTTTTT. The encoded protein is CASSLRRGGTGGELFF.

The DNA of the CDR3 is TGTGCCAGCAACTCTCTAGCGGGGATAACAGATACGCAGTATTTT. Translating gives CASNSLAGITDTQYF. The chain uses TRBV27 and TRBJ2-3; 9 nucleotides line up with TRBD2. The length of the CDR3 is 15 residues. V lost 7 bases and J lost 3; bases outside the gene matches: 8. Germline V gives CDR1 MNHEY, CDR2 SMNVEV (reference sequence).

The genes are TRBV19 and TRBJ2-3; 13 positions match TRBD2. CDR1 and CDR2 (germline): LNHDA, SQIVND (reference sequence). V was clipped by 3 bases and J by 2 bases; unmatched bases: 5. This CDR3 has 17 amino acids. The CDR3 here is CASSMTGLAGTTDTQYF. CDR3 DNA: TGTGCCAGTAGTATGACGGGACTAGCGGGGACCACAGATACGCAGTATTTT.

The chain uses TRBV7-2 and TRBJ2-7; possibly TRBD2 for D (6 bases). The CDR3 is 14 amino acids. The V end was cut by 3 bases, the J end by 3 bases, with 12 bases between. Germline CDR1 and CDR2: SGHTA and FQGNSA. CDR3 sequence reads: CASSFSTGSYEQYF. CDR3 nucleotide sequence: TGTGCCAGCAGCTTCTCTACCGGGAGCTACGAGCAGTACTTC.

The chain employs TRBV28 and TRBJ1-4, with D maybe TRBD1 (5 bases). CDR1 MDHEN and CDR2 SYDVKM come from the germline V gene. The CDR3 loop spans 15 amino acids. Trimming left V 3 bases short and J 5 bases short, with 13 bases between. The CDR3 coding sequence is TGTGCCAGCAGTTTTCCAGCGGAGGGGAATGAAAAACTGTTTTTT. Protein sequence: CASSFPAEGNEKLFF.

V is TRBV6-5 and J is TRBJ2-7; no clear D. The V gene's germline CDR1 is MNHEY and CDR2 SVGAGI. With 2 bases removed from V and 3 bases from J, the gap between germline ends came to 5 bases. This CDR3 region has 12 residues. The CDR3 loop is CASSYVNYEQYF. The CDR3 region has the DNA TGTGCCAGCAGTTACGTGAACTACGAGCAGTACTTC.

The chain couples TRBV13 to TRBJ2-1; 8 bases align to TRBD2. CDR1 is PRHDT, CDR2 FYEKMQ, per germline (reference sequence). This CDR3 has 15 residues. Germline trimming cut 5 bases from V and 7 bases from J; bases unmatched to any gene: 10. The CDR3 sequence is CASSPTSARRNEQFF. The CDR3 DNA follows: TGTGCCAGCAGCCCGACTAGCGCCCGGAGGAATGAGCAGTTCTTC.

The chain has TRBV7-9 and TRBJ2-6; unclear D gene. CDR3 length equals 15 residues. Germline CDR1 reads SEHNR; CDR2 reads FQNEAQ (reference sequence). With 4 bases removed from V and 4 bases from J, the gap between germline ends came to 11 bases. The CDR3 DNA follows: TGTGCCAGCAGCTCCAGCGAACCCGGGGCCAACGTCCTGACTTTC. Amino acids: CASSSSEPGANVLTF.

This clone was seen only a few times. This rearrangement joins TRBV6-4 to TRBJ1-1; the D is unclear. V was trimmed by 2 bases and J by 3 bases, leaving 7 bases between them. Per germline, CDR1 MRHNA and CDR2 SNTAGT. The CDR3 totals 13 residues. DNA for the CDR3: TGTGCCAGCAGTGACGGGGAGTACACTGAAGCTTTCTTT. Protein sequence: CASSDGEYTEAFF.

The table lists this clone with a count of one. The chain joins TRBV19 to TRBJ2-2; TRBD2 is a possible D gene (5 bases). The germline CDR1 and CDR2 sequences are LNHDA and SQIVND (reference sequence). This CDR3 is 20 amino acids long. Deletions cut 1 base from V and 1 base from J, with 22 bases between. CDR3 protein: CASSIGFSGPSLVNTGELFF. The CDR3 region has the DNA TGTGCCAGTAGTATAGGATTTTCTGGGCCTAGCCTCGTGAACACCGGGGAGCTGTTTTTT.

V and J are TRBV5-8 and TRBJ2-3, with TRBD1 identical over 10 bases. There are 16 residues in the CDR3. Germline CDR1 is SGHTS and CDR2 is YDEGEE. The V segment lost 4 bases and the J segment 5 bases; nucleotides outside the gene matches: 10. The CDR3 reads CASSILDRGRIDTQYF. CDR3 DNA: TGTGCCAGCAGCATCCTAGACAGGGGGCGCATAGATACGCAGTATTTT.

The chain uses TRBV27 and TRBJ2-7; TRBD1 is a possible D gene (5 bases). The CDR3 runs to 13 residues. Germline loops: CDR1 MNHEY, CDR2 SMNVEV (reference sequence). V was trimmed by 6 bases and J by 4 bases, leaving 13 bases between them. CDR3 loop: CASSRQRDYEQYF. CDR3 in DNA: TGTGCCAGCAGCCGACAGAGAGATTACGAGCAGTACTTC.

The J gene is TRBJ2-7, the V gene TRBV7-9; no clear D gene. Per germline, CDR1 SEHNR and CDR2 FQNEAQ (reference sequence). This CDR3 is built from 13 residues. Trimming removed 6 bases at V and 1 base at J, with 10 bases between. In DNA form, the CDR3 reads TGTGCCAGCAGTTCCACTGCTTCCTACGAGCAGTACTTC. Encoded protein: CASSSTASYEQYF.

The chain recombines TRBV7-9 with TRBJ2-5; D remains unclear. The CDR3 length is 14 residues. V was cut by 2 bases and J by 2 bases, with 9 bases left in between. Per germline, CDR1 SEHNR and CDR2 FQNEAQ (reference sequence). The CDR3 DNA reads TGTGCCAGCAGCTTACTGGCCACTCAAGAGACCCAGTACTTC. It translates to CASSLLATQETQYF.

The gene calls are TRBV21-1 and TRBJ1-5; TRBD1 reflects the table's D call only, with no check against the DNA. TRBV21-1 is labeled a pseudogene. The CDR3 length is 17 residues. Here the CDR3 DNA reads TGTGCCAGCAGCAAAGGACGGCGCCGACACAAGCATCAGCCCCAGCATTTT. Residues: CASSKGRRRHKHQPQHF.